This T cell receptor (beta chain) was captured in a study of cytomegalovirus exposure and HLA in healthy donors. General study results and limits: Per a later analysis, HLA-associated TCR beta chains showed more clonal expansion than other, equally common TCR beta chains. There were several of the most significant clusters that appeared linked to common viral pathogens in a later analysis. Under in vitro conditions, a few CMV-associated chains were confirmed as specific for CMV antigens.

At collection, donors were nominally healthy, but unrecorded immune exposures were probable. Use of 60 Vbeta and 13 Jbeta primers characterized the PCR. Method: immunoSEQ multiplex PCR; TCRdb's copy keeps in-frame clones and lacks some. The table lists some 190,000 clones, around 80% of them singletons. Losses at the gene ends were 0 bases for V and 7 bases for J; bases not matched to a gene: 7. The CDR3 sequence is 14 residues long. On this clone: Its antigen is as yet unknown.

The clonotype originates from a girl under 18 in good health and CMV-seropositive. The rearrangement links TRBV5-7 to TRBJ2-7, with 7 bases fitting TRBD1. TRBV5-7 is designated an ORF whose function remains uncertain. The source material was PBMCs. CDR3 nucleotides: TGTGCCAGCAGCTTGGTGAAGGGGGCGGGTGAGCAGTACTTC. Its protein product is CASSLVKGAGEQYF.